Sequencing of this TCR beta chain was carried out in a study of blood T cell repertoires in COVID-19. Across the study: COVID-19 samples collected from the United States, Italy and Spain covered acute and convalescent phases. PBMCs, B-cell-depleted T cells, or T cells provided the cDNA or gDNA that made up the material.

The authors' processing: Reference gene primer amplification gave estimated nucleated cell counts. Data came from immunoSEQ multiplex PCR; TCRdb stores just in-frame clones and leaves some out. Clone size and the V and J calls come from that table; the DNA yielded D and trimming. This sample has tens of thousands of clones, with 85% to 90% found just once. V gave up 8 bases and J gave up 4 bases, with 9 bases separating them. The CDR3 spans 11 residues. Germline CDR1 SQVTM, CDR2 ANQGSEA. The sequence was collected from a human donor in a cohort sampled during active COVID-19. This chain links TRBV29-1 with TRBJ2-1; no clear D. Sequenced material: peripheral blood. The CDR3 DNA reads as TGCAGCCAACAGTTTTACAATGAGCAGTTCTTC. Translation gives CSQQFYNEQFF.